Shown below are 27 T cell receptor beta chains from a single sample sequenced in a study of identical twins. TCRdb analysed the 5' RACE reads with MiXCR anew, one entry per CDR3 protein. The repertoire holds 1,800,000 or so distinct CDR3 sequences, with less than 40% as singletons. The sequenced sample consisted of cord blood. These receptors were taken from a newborn girl in good health.

This clonotype was detected only a few times. This chain joins TRBV15 and TRBJ2-1; TRBD2 is a possible D gene (5 bases). CDR3 length equals 15 residues. The V end lost 0 bases, the J end lost 8 bases, and 14 bases lay between the germline ends. Germline V gene sequence: CDR1 LNHNV, CDR2 YYDKDF (reference sequence). This chain's CDR3 is CATSRDRRARDEQFF. In DNA form, the CDR3 reads TGTGCCACCAGCAGAGATAGGCGGGCTCGCGATGAGCAGTTCTTC.

This clonotype was counted a few times. The chain couples TRBV4-1 to TRBJ1-1, with 10 bases fitting TRBD1. With 2 bases clipped from V and 9 bases from J, the junction kept 6 bases outside the gene matches. Germline CDR1 MGHRA, CDR2 YSYEKL. The CDR3 has 14 amino acids. For the CDR3, the DNA is TGCGCCAGCAGCCAAACCGGGACAGGGGTGAAAGCTTTCTTT. Translating gives CASSQTGTGVKAFF.

In this sample, this clonotype turned up a few times. The chain links TRBV7-2 to TRBJ1-5; D may be TRBD1 (5 bases). The germline V gene encodes CDR1 SGHTA and CDR2 FQGNSA. V was cut by 0 bases and J by 0 bases, with 12 bases left in between. The CDR3 covers 17 residues. CDR3 sequence reads: CASSLAGTPYSNQPQHF. Written as DNA, the CDR3 is TGTGCCAGCAGCTTAGCGGGGACTCCTTATAGCAATCAGCCCCAGCATTTT.

A few counts support this clonotype. The chain carries TRBV5-1 and TRBJ1-2; 11 positions agree with TRBD1. Trimming removed 0 bases from V and 3 bases from J; junction bases left unmatched: 1. The germline gives CDR1 SGHRS, CDR2 YFSETQ. The CDR3 is made up of 15 amino acids. The CDR3 loop is CASSLEGQGDYGYTF. In nucleotides, the CDR3 is TGCGCCAGCAGCTTGGAGGGACAGGGGGACTATGGCTACACCTTC. The full variable domain, completed using reference TRBV5-1 and TRBJ1-2, is KAGVTQTPRYLIKTRGQQVTLSCSPISGHRSVSWYQQTPGQGLQFLFEYFSETQRNKGNFPGRFSGRQFSNSRSEMNVSTLELGDSALYLCASSLEGQGDYGYTFGSGTRLTVV.

There are many counts of this clonotype. The V and J genes are TRBV6-6 and TRBJ1-4; D gene uncertain. The CDR3 is 16 amino acids. V was clipped by 6 bases and J by 0 bases, with 14 bases between them. Looked up from germline, CDR1 is MNHNY and CDR2 is SVGAGI (reference sequence). The CDR3 loop is CASSHARGATNEKLFF. In DNA, the CDR3 is TGTGCCAGCAGCCACGCGAGAGGTGCAACTAATGAAAAACTGTTTTTT.

CDR3 DNA sequence: TGTGCCAGCGAAGAGGTTCCGGGAGACCCCTCTGACAATGAGCAGTTCTTC. This gives the protein CASEEVPGDPSDNEQFF. The chain combines TRBV7-8 with TRBJ2-1; a possible D gene is TRBD2 (6 bases). Trimming pared 8 bases from V and 5 bases from J, leaving 25 bases between. The germline V gene encodes CDR1 SGHVS and CDR2 FQNEAQ. The CDR3 contains 17 residues.

The chain links TRBV12-3 or TRBV12-4 to TRBJ2-5; 7 bases are shared with TRBD2. This CDR3 is 17 amino acids long. V trimming: 7 bases; J trimming: 4 bases; junction bases outside the gene matches: 18. For the CDR3, the DNA is TGTGCCAGCATCTCGAAGGCACGACTAGCCGGAAGAGAGACCCAGTACTTC. Its protein is CASISKARLAGRETQYF.

The V gene is TRBV5-5, the J gene TRBJ2-5; D is perhaps TRBD1 (6 bases). Per germline, CDR1 SGHKS and CDR2 YYEKEE (reference sequence). The V end lost 4 bases, the J end lost 1 base, and 11 bases lay between the germline ends. The length of the CDR3 is 14 residues. CDR3 loop: CASSPRGIQETQYF. The CDR3 DNA is TGTGCCAGCAGCCCGAGGGGGATCCAAGAGACCCAGTACTTC.

This clonotype has more than one count but fewer than ten. The V call is TRBV6-5, the J call TRBJ2-7; TRBD1 agrees at 8 bases. Germline CDR1 is MNHEY and CDR2 is SVGAGI. V lost 5 bases and J lost 0; bases outside the gene matches: 6. This CDR3 has 15 residues. The CDR3: CASSRGQVNSYEQYF. Here the CDR3 DNA reads TGTGCCAGCAGTCGGGGACAGGTGAACTCCTACGAGCAGTACTTC.

This clonotype was counted ten times or more. The rearrangement links TRBV10-3 to TRBJ2-1, with 10 nucleotides matching TRBD2. V lost 0 bases to trimming and J lost 3 bases; unmatched junction nucleotides: 5. Germline CDR1 and CDR2: ENHRY and SYGVKD. This CDR3 spans 17 amino acids. DNA for the CDR3: TGTGCCATCAGTGAGTCTCTAGCGGGAGTCAGCTACAATGAGCAGTTCTTC. It specifies CAISESLAGVSYNEQFF.

The chain carries TRBV12-3 or TRBV12-4 and TRBJ2-4; 8 bases agree with TRBD1. Gene TRBJ2-7 matches the end of the DNA better, so the J call may be wrong. The length of the CDR3 is 14 residues. The CDR3: CASSRQGWGGEQYF. The CDR3 nucleotides read TGTGCCAGCAGTCGACAGGGGTGGGGCGGCGAGCAGTACTTC.

This chain joins TRBV4-1 and TRBJ2-3; D may be TRBD2 (6 bases). V lost 2 bases and J 2 bases, leaving 23 bases between the germline ends. The CDR3 extends over 19 amino acids. Per germline, CDR1 MGHRA and CDR2 YSYEKL. The CDR3 is CASSQLVAGWGVNTDTQYF. CDR3 nucleotide sequence: TGCGCCAGCAGCCAATTGGTTGCGGGGTGGGGTGTAAACACAGATACGCAGTATTTT.

This clonotype was counted only a few times. The chain links TRBV3-1 to TRBJ2-7; TRBD2 aligns across 8 bases. The trim removed 2 bases at V and 0 bases at J, leaving 12 bases unmatched. This CDR3 comprises 18 residues. Germline lookup yields CDR1 LGHDT and CDR2 YNNKEL (reference sequence). CDR3 in DNA: TGTGCCAGCAGCCAAAATACCCTCCTGCGGGGGGCCTCCTACGAGCAGTACTTC. The encoded protein is CASSQNTLLRGASYEQYF.

The genes are TRBV14 and TRBJ2-3; D is unresolved. The CDR3 spans 14 residues. The germline V gene encodes CDR1 SGHDN and CDR2 FVKESK. With 2 bases removed from V and 4 bases from J, the gap between germline ends came to 10 bases. For the CDR3, the DNA is TGTGCCAGCAGCCAAAGAAGGGTCCCAGATACGCAGTATTTT. Its protein is CASSQRRVPDTQYF.

This clonotype has a handful of counts. This sequence joins TRBV28 and TRBJ2-1, with D hard to call. The CDR3 extends over 12 amino acids. V was shortened by 8 bases and J by 8 bases, with 13 bases between the two germline ends. Germline lookup yields CDR1 MDHEN and CDR2 SYDVKM. This CDR3 is CASPSPTDEQFF. In DNA form, the CDR3 reads TGTGCCAGCCCCAGCCCGACCGATGAGCAGTTCTTC.

This clonotype was found a few times. The chain combines TRBV6-5 with TRBJ2-3; possible D gene TRBD2, 6 bases. The CDR3 is 15 residues long. V was clipped by 7 bases and J by 5 bases, with 19 bases between them. The germline CDR1 and CDR2 sequences are MNHEY and SVGAGI. CDR3 sequence reads: CASTPRDPSVDTQYF. The CDR3 coding sequence is TGTGCCAGCACTCCTCGGGACCCTAGCGTAGATACGCAGTATTTT.

This clonotype was detected ten times or more. The chain combines TRBV28 with TRBJ2-4; 9 nucleotides agree with TRBD1. The CDR3 runs to 15 residues. The V and J ends lost 4 bases and 6 bases, in that order; junction bases with no gene match: 7. Per the germline V gene, CDR1 is MDHEN and CDR2 is SYDVKM. CDR3 bases: TGTGCCAGCAGTTATCAAGGACAGGGGCTAAACATTCAGTACTTC. Translating it yields CASSYQGQGLNIQYF.

The chain carries TRBV20-1 and TRBJ2-1; a weak D match, TRBD2 (6 bases). The ends were cut back, 6 bases at V and 3 bases at J, with 15 bases in the middle. Germline V lookup: CDR1 DFQATT, CDR2 SNEGSKA (reference sequence). The CDR3 has 14 amino acids. CDR3 DNA: TGCAGTGCGGACCCGGGACTTATCTACAATGAGCAGTTCTTC. Its protein product is CSADPGLIYNEQFF.

This clonotype was recorded a few times. This sequence joins TRBV9 and TRBJ1-2; no clear D. Trimming took 4 bases from V and 8 from J, leaving 18 bases between them. The CDR3 runs 14 residues. In germline, CDR1 is SGDLS, CDR2 YYNGEE. This chain's CDR3 is CASSPVEVMSGYTF. CDR3 DNA sequence: TGTGCCAGCAGCCCAGTTGAGGTGATGTCCGGCTACACCTTC.

V and J are TRBV5-8 and TRBJ1-2; perhaps TRBD1 as D (6 bases). Per germline, CDR1 SGHTS and CDR2 YDEGEE. CDR3 length: 16 residues. Trimming removed 2 bases at V and 3 bases at J, with 17 bases between. CDR3 sequence reads: CASSFGFGGRDYGYTF. Here the CDR3 DNA reads TGTGCCAGCAGCTTCGGTTTCGGGGGGCGCGACTATGGCTACACCTTC.

This clonotype was found a few times. The J gene is TRBJ1-1, the V gene TRBV5-8; D perhaps matches TRBD1 (6 bases). Per the germline V gene, CDR1 is SGHTS and CDR2 is YDEGEE. The CDR3 has 15 amino acids. V was shortened by 4 bases and J by 3 bases, with 16 bases between the two germline ends. The CDR3 DNA follows: TGTGCCAGCAGCCAATACAGGGTCGGGTACACTGAAGCTTTCTTT. It encodes CASSQYRVGYTEAFF.

The chain links TRBV7-9 to TRBJ2-1; 8 bases are shared with TRBD2. V gave up 2 bases and J gave up 6 bases; unmatched junction bases: 9. The CDR3 runs 16 residues. Germline V gene sequence: CDR1 SEHNR, CDR2 FQNEAQ (reference sequence). The CDR3 loop is CASSLWAAGESNEQFF. DNA of the CDR3: TGTGCCAGCAGCTTATGGGCAGCGGGAGAGAGCAATGAGCAGTTCTTC.

The gene calls are TRBV20-1 and TRBJ2-4; 12 bases line up with TRBD1. The CDR3 loop spans 15 amino acids. V lost 7 bases to trimming and J lost 8 bases; unmatched junction nucleotides: 12. Looked up from germline, CDR1 is DFQATT and CDR2 is SNEGSKA (reference sequence). The CDR3 DNA reads TGCAGTGTGGTTTATAGGGGACAGGGGGCCCACATTCAGTACTTC. Amino acids: CSVVYRGQGAHIQYF.

This clonotype has a count of ten or more. This sequence joins TRBV29-1 and TRBJ2-7; weak D call: TRBD2 (5 bases). V lost 5 bases and J 0 bases, leaving 11 bases between the germline ends. The V gene's germline CDR1 is SQVTM and CDR2 ANQGSEA. The CDR3 sequence is 13 residues long. The CDR3 DNA is TGCAGCGTTTTCGGAGGACCCTCCTACGAGCAGTACTTC. Its protein is CSVFGGPSYEQYF.

This clonotype was observed a handful of times. The chain is built from TRBV29-1 and TRBJ2-7, with a tentative D call TRBD1 (5 bases). Germline V lookup: CDR1 SQVTM, CDR2 ANQGSEA. V dropped 2 bases and J dropped 0 bases, with 8 bases sitting between them. This CDR3 is built from 13 residues. CDR3 coding DNA: TGCAGCGTTGAACAGGGAAACTCCTACGAGCAGTACTTC. This codes for CSVEQGNSYEQYF.

This clonotype appeared a few times. This rearrangement joins TRBV20-1 to TRBJ2-3; TRBD2 matches at 10 bases. V was clipped by 6 bases and J by 5 bases; unmatched bases: 8. CDR1 and CDR2 (germline): DFQATT, SNEGSKA (reference sequence). There are 14 residues in the CDR3. CDR3 amino acids: CSASAGGRGDTQYF. The CDR3, as DNA: TGCAGTGCCTCAGCGGGGGGGCGTGGAGATACGCAGTATTTT.

The rearrangement uses TRBV10-2 and TRBJ1-2; no reliable D call. Looked up from germline, CDR1 is WSHSY and CDR2 is SAAADI. This CDR3 is 13 amino acids long. V was cut by 4 bases and J by 3 bases, with 9 bases left in between. The CDR3 DNA sequence: TGCGCCAGCAGTGGAAACAGCTACTATGGCTACACCTTC. This encodes CASSGNSYYGYTF.